The entry below describes one T cell receptor beta chain. J lost 15 bases, V lost 0 bases, and 16 bases had no gene match. The length of the CDR3 is 16 residues. The germline gives CDR1 PRHDT, CDR2 FYEKMQ (reference sequence). These data originate in a study of radiotherapy plus CTLA-4 blockade in lung cancer. Sequenced by immunoSEQ multiplex PCR; TCRdb stores in-frame clones only, minus some. This sample has 77,000 or so clones; 74% occur once, and the top ten carry roughly 9.8%. This chain joins TRBV13 and TRBJ2-2, with 7 bases lining up with TRBD1. This receptor was identified in a human donor with non-small cell lung cancer whose response to radiotherapy plus ipilimumab could not be evaluated. The sequenced sample was peripheral blood, obtained from a patient treated with radiotherapy plus ipilimumab. The CDR3 DNA follows: TGTGCCAGCAGCTTAGGCGGACAGGAGCCGCAGGGGATGGTGTTTTTT. Translated: CASSLGGQEPQGMVFF.